Sequencing of this TCR beta chain was carried out in a study of neurological immune-mediated disorders. One entry per CDR3 protein, called by TCRdb with MiXCR from the 5' RACE reads. The repertoire has 130,000 or so distinct CDR3 sequences, roughly 3.1% of them found once; the top ten carry over 1%. This clonotype has ten or more counts. The antigen remains undetermined. Study-wide results and caveats: The most TCR clonal expansion was seen in HTLV-1-associated myelopathy, and the least was seen in multiple sclerosis, which fell below healthy controls.

CDR1 and CDR2 from the germline V gene are DFQATT and SNEGSKA (reference sequence). CDR3 length equals 15 residues. Between the trimmed V and J ends, which lost 0 bases and 3 bases, there was a span of 11 bases. The starting material, 2 million PBMCs stored at -80 C, gave rise to the unsorted libraries. This TCR came from a woman aged 25 to 39 with multiple sclerosis. What was sequenced was PBMCs. The chain couples TRBV20-1 to TRBJ2-2, with no clear D. The CDR3 sequence: CSAREQDPDTGELFF. The CDR3 DNA follows: TGCAGTGCTAGAGAACAAGACCCCGACACCGGGGAGCTGTTTTTT.